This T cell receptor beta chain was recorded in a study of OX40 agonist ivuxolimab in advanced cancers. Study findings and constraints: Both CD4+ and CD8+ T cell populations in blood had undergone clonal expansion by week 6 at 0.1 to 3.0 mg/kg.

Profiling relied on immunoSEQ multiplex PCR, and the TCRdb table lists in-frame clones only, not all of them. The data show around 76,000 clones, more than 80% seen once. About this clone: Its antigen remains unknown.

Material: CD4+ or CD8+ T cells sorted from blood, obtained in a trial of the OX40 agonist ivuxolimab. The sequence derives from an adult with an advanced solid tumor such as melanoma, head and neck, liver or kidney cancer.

CDR3 amino acids: CASSEKGQLPYEQYF. CDR3 bases: TGTGCCAGCAGTGAAAAGGGACAGCTCCCCTACGAGCAGTACTTC. The chain recombines TRBV6-8 with TRBJ2-7; 7 positions agree with TRBD1. Trimming took 5 bases from V and 2 from J; bases not matched to a gene: 9. The CDR3 consists of 15 residues. Germline V CDR1 and CDR2: MNHGY, SAAAGT.